Described below is a single TCR beta chain sequence and its context. No antigen is known for it. The CDR3 is made up of 13 amino acids. Trimming took off 4 bases at V and 6 bases at J, with 14 bases between the two ends. Germline CDR1 and CDR2: SGHRS and YFSETQ. The sample is drawn from a study of blood T cells in healthy people across ages. Study summary: Template switching picked up about one barcoded beta molecule for each two T cells. Study findings and constraints: Higher diversity, along with more naive CD4+ cells, distinguished long-lived donors from aged donors.

A sample-barcoded 5' primer and a J-beta primer mix were used in a second PCR of roughly 7 to 11 cycles. Tags on each cDNA molecule came from a template-switch adaptor with 12 random nucleotides. TCRdb used MiXCR to reprocess the 5' RACE reads, holding one entry per CDR3 protein. Among about 640,000 distinct CDR3 sequences listed, under 65% were seen once. This receptor was taken from a man aged 55 to 70 in good health. The V gene is TRBV5-1, the J gene TRBJ2-7; no clear D gene. Sample: blood. The CDR3 bases are TGCGCCAGCAGCAACACGGACGGCTCCGAGCAGTACTTC. Its translation is CASSNTDGSEQYF.